This record covers a single TCR beta chain. Its antigen remains unidentified. This specimen belongs to a study of cytomegalovirus exposure and HLA in healthy donors. The PCR used 60 Vbeta and 13 Jbeta primers. Under the authors' procedure: Roughly 11 million of the about 80 million unique TCR beta chains counted in a later analysis were shared. TCRdb keeps only in-frame clones here, not all; method: immunoSEQ multiplex PCR. V and J calls and clone size come straight from that table; D and trimming were deduced from the DNA. This table holds around 130,000 clones, less than 80% found once. The CDR3 totals 12 residues. Germline CDR1 is MDHEN and CDR2 is SYDVKM. V was shortened by 3 bases and J by 7 bases, with 10 bases between the two germline ends. The study's findings and limits: Of the V segments, some could not be distinguished, including TRBV6-2 and TRBV6-3, and were excluded. In an earlier analysis, productive rearrangement rates for most beta V segments clustered near 87% or 30%.

This clonotype originated in a middle-aged man in good health and CMV-seropositive. The chain uses TRBV28 and TRBJ2-7; weak D call: TRBD2 (5 bases). The sample consisted of PBMCs. The CDR3 protein is CASSLRPGEQYF. CDR3 DNA sequence: TGTGCCAGCAGTTTGCGGCCGGGGGAGCAGTACTTC.